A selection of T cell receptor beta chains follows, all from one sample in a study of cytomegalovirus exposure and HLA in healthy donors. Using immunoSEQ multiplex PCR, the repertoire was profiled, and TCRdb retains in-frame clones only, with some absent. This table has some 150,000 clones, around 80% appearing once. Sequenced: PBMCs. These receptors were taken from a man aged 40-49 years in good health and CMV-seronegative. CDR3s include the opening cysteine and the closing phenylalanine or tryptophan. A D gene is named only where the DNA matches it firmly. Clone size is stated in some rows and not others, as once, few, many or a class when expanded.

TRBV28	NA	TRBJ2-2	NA	TGTGCCAGCAGTTACGGGGGGAACACCGGGGAGCTGTTTTTT	CASSYGGNTGELFF
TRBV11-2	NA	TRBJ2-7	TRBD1	TGTGCCAGCAGCTTCCGGGACAGGAGGTACTACGAGCAGTACTTC	CASSFRDRRYYEQYF
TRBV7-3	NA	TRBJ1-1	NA	TGTGCCAGCAGCTTAACGGGGGCCGCCACTGAAGCTTTCTTT	CASSLTGAATEAFF
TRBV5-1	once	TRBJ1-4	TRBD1	TGCGCCAGCAGCTTTATAGGGGACAGGGGTGAAAAACTGTTTTTT	CASSFIGDRGEKLFF
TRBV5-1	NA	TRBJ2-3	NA	TGCGCCAGCACGGTAGGCGGGCAAAGCACAGATACGCAGTATTTT	CASTVGGQSTDTQYF
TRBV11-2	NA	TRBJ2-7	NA	TGTGCCAGCAGCTTAGAACGGCAGGGGAGCTACGAGCAGTACTTC	CASSLERQGSYEQYF
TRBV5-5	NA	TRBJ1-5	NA	TGTGCCAGCAGCTTGAGGCCAGGGGTTGGCAATCAGCCCCAGCATTTT	CASSLRPGVGNQPQHF
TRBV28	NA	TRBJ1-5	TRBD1	TGTGCCAGCAGTTTGGCAGGGGGTGTGGAGCCCCAGCATTTT	CASSLAGGVEPQHF
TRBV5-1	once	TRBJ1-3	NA	TGCGCCAGCAGCTTGGGAGGAGGCCTACTTTACTCTGGAAACACCATATATTTT	CASSLGGGLLYSGNTIYF
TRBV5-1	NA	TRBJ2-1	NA	TGCGCCAGCAGCTTGTTTCCCGCCGGGGGAGGAAATGAGCAGTTCTTC	CASSLFPAGGGNEQFF
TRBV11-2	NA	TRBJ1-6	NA	TGTGCCAGCAGGCGCCCGGGACTTAGAAATTCACCCCTCCACTTT	CASRRPGLRNSPLHF
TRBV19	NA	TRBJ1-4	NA	TGTGCCAGTAGTCCCCGAGGAGGGTATGAAAAACTGTTTTTT	CASSPRGGYEKLFF
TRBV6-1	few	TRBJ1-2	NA	TGTGCCAGCAGTGAAGTATACAGGCCGAAATACTTC	CASSEVYRPKYF
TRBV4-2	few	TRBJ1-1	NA	TGTGCCAGCAGCCAAGAGGGGGGGGAGGCGTTCACTGAAGCTTTCTTT	CASSQEGGEAFTEAFF
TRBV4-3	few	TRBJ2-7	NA	TGCGCCAGCAGCCAAGACAGGGGTCCGTACGAGCAGTACTTC	CASSQDRGPYEQYF
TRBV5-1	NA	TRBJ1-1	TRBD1	TGCGCCAGCAGCTCGCCCCCGGGACAGGGGGTATGGGGCACTGAAGCTTTCTTT	CASSSPPGQGVWGTEAFF
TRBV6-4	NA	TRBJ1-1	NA	TGTGCCAGCAGTGACACGGACAGGAACACTGAAGCTTTCTTT	CASSDTDRNTEAFF
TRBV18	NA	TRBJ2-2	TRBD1	TGTGCCAGCTCACCTGGGACAGGGGTTCTGGCCGGGGAGCTGTTTTTT	CASSPGTGVLAGELFF
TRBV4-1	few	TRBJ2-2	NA	TGCGCCAGCAGCCCTCGACGAGGTAACACCGGGGAGCTGTTTTTT	CASSPRRGNTGELFF
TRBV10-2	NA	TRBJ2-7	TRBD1	TGCGCCAGCAGTGAGGTCGGGACAGTACTCTCCTACGAGCAGTACTTC	CASSEVGTVLSYEQYF
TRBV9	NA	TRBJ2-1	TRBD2	TGTGCCAGCAGCGTCTCATTAGCGGGGGGTCGGGATGAGCAGTTCTTC	CASSVSLAGGRDEQFF
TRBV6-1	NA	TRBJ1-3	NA	TGTGCCAGCAGTGATCCAGGGATCTCTGGAAACACCATATATTTT	CASSDPGISGNTIYF
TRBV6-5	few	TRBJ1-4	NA	TGTGCCAGCAGCCCCGGGATGTATGAAAAACTGTTTTTT	CASSPGMYEKLFF
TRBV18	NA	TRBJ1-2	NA	TGTGCCAGCTCACCGGCCACCAACTATGGCTACACCTTC	CASSPATNYGYTF
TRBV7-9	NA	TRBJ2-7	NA	TGTGCCAGCAGCTTACTCACTTCCACCCTCGACAGCTACGAGCAGTACTTC	CASSLLTSTLDSYEQYF
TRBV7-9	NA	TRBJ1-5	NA	TGTGCCAGCAGCTTGCAGGGTGGCAATCAGCCCCAGCATTTT	CASSLQGGNQPQHF
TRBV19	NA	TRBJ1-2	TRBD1	TGTGCCAGTAGTATAGACCGGACAGGGGTGTCTGGCTACACCTTC	CASSIDRTGVSGYTF
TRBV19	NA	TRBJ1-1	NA	TGTGCCACTATACAGGGTCGAAGCACTGAAGCTTTCTTT	CATIQGRSTEAFF
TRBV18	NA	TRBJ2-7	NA	TGTGCCAGCTCGCACCCAGGGGCAGCCGAGCAGTACTTC	CASSHPGAAEQYF
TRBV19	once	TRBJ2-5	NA	TGTGCCAGTAGTATGAGAACACCTCAGAGGAAAGAGACCCAGTACTTC	CASSMRTPQRKETQYF
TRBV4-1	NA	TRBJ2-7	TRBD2	TGCGCCAGCAGCCAAGCTAAGGCTAGCGGAGGCTACGAGCAGTACTTC	CASSQAKASGGYEQYF
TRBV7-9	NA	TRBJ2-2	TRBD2	TGTGCCAGCAGCTCGGGACTAGTGAACACCGGGGAGCTGTTTTTT	CASSSGLVNTGELFF
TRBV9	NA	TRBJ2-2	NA	TGTGCCAGCAGTACAGGGCCCGGGGAGCTGTTTTTT	CASSTGPGELFF
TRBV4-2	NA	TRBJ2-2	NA	TGTGCCAGCAGCGTCGAAGGTGGAGGCTACGGGGAGCTGTTTTTT	CASSVEGGGYGELFF
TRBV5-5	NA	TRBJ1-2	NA	TGTGCCAGCAGCTTGGCGGTCGGGAATAACTATGGCTACACCTTC	CASSLAVGNNYGYTF
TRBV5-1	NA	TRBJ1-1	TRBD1	TGCGCCAGCAGCTCGGGTACCGGGACAGGCGACAATGAAGCTTTCTTT	CASSSGTGTGDNEAFF
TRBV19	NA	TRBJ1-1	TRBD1	TGTGCCAGTAGTATAGGGAGGGGGCGCGAACGTGAAGCTTTCTTT	CASSIGRGREREAFF
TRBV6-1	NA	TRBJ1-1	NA	TGTGCCAGCATTACAGGGCCGCCGACTGAAGCTTTCTTT	CASITGPPTEAFF
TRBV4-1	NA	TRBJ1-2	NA	TGCGCCAGCAGCCAAGATATGTATGGCTACACCTTC	CASSQDMYGYTF